This TCR beta chain was sequenced for a study of cytomegalovirus exposure and HLA in healthy donors. Points from the study as a whole: As a later analysis showed, a missense DCLRE1C variant was linked to trimming of TCR beta V- and J-genes. Later, an analysis showed that TCR beta chains associated with HLA were more clonally expanded than others that were equally common. Reports described diagnosis of cytomegalovirus status by the classifier as highly specific and sensitive.

The PCR employed 60 Vbeta primers together with 13 Jbeta primers. Sequenced by immunoSEQ multiplex PCR; TCRdb stores in-frame clones only, minus some. The sample records some 120,000 clones, 81% being singletons. Points on this clone: What it binds is unknown.

The V gene end was trimmed by 2 bases and the J gene end by 0 bases; junction bases not matched to a gene: 9. CDR3 length: 18 residues. Germline CDR1 WSHSY, CDR2 SAAADI. Sequenced sample: PBMCs. The sequence was obtained from a young man in good health and CMV-seronegative. The chain couples TRBV10-2 to TRBJ2-3; 9 bases align to TRBD2. The CDR3 region is CASSERSGGQVSTDTQYF. CDR3 DNA sequence: TGCGCCAGCAGTGAGCGGAGCGGGGGGCAGGTTAGCACAGATACGCAGTATTTT.